This is a list of T cell receptor beta chains from one sample in a study of shared T cell receptors in the human thymus. Profiled with immunoSEQ multiplex PCR; TCRdb holds only in-frame clones, not every one. The sample has some 700,000 clones; around 89% are singletons. Separately, the same data were catalogued under a study of human thymus T cells.

The specimen sequenced was thymocytes. Receptors originate from a boy less than two years old with a congenital heart defect. CDR3s include the opening cysteine and the closing phenylalanine or tryptophan. Fields, in order: J gene, D gene, V gene, clone size, CDR3 protein, CDR3 DNA. A D gene is named only where the DNA matches it firmly. Size is omitted from some rows. Given values are once, few, many or a class for expanded clones.

J: TRBJ1-5; D: NA; V: TRBV5-5; size: once; CDR3: CASSPAAGANQPQHF; DNA: TGTGCCAGCAGCCCAGCGGCGGGGGCCAATCAGCCCCAGCATTTT
J: TRBJ2-3; D: TRBD1; V: TRBV7-2; size: once; CDR3: CASRWDRWAPTQYF; DNA: TGTGCCAGCAGATGGGACAGGTGGGCTCCTACGCAGTATTTT
J: TRBJ2-3; D: TRBD2; V: TRBV14; size: NA; CDR3: CASSHRAGDGTDTQYF; DNA: TGTGCCAGCAGCCACCGAGCGGGAGATGGCACAGATACGCAGTATTTT
J: TRBJ1-3; D: NA; V: TRBV4-1; size: NA; CDR3: CASSQTLRGSGNTIYF; DNA: TGCGCCAGCAGCCAGACCCTCAGGGGCTCTGGAAACACCATATATTTT
J: TRBJ2-1; D: TRBD2; V: TRBV4-3; size: few; CDR3: CASSQDISGSTDEQFF; DNA: TGCGCCAGCAGCCAAGATATTAGCGGGAGTACAGATGAGCAGTTCTTC
J: TRBJ2-3; D: NA; V: TRBV6-5; size: once; CDR3: CASSYGRRGETQYF; DNA: TGTGCCAGCAGTTACGGGCGGCGGGGTGAAACGCAGTATTTT
J: TRBJ2-7; D: TRBD2; V: TRBV7-2; size: NA; CDR3: CASSRETSGPPYEQYF; DNA: TGTGCCAGCAGCAGAGAAACTAGCGGGCCTCCCTACGAGCAGTACTTC
J: TRBJ2-1; D: NA; V: TRBV6-5; size: NA; CDR3: CASSYSEASEQFF; DNA: TGTGCCAGCAGTTACTCAGAGGCCAGTGAGCAGTTCTTC
J: TRBJ2-7; D: NA; V: TRBV10-2; size: NA; CDR3: CASSESGHAYEQYF; DNA: TGCGCCAGCAGTGAAAGCGGCCATGCCTACGAGCAGTACTTC
J: TRBJ1-1; D: TRBD1; V: TRBV6-5; size: NA; CDR3: CASRARQGPRAFF; DNA: TGTGCCAGCCGAGCCAGACAGGGGCCCCGAGCTTTCTTT
J: TRBJ2-7; D: NA; V: TRBV30; size: NA; CDR3: CAWSVRVLRGEQYF; DNA: TGTGCCTGGAGTGTTCGGGTCCTACGGGGCGAGCAGTACTTC
J: TRBJ2-5; D: TRBD1; V: TRBV29-1; size: once; CDR3: CSVEDRAMETQYF; DNA: TGCAGCGTCGAAGACAGGGCCATGGAGACCCAGTACTTC
J: TRBJ1-2; D: NA; V: TRBV6-5; size: NA; CDR3: CASRDRTNYGYPF; DNA: TGTGCCAGCAGGGACAGAACTAACTATGGCTACCCCTTC
J: TRBJ1-6; D: NA; V: TRBV7-8; size: NA; CDR3: CASSLATPGRNSPLHF; DNA: TGTGCCAGCAGCTTAGCGACTCCCGGCCGAAATTCACCCCTCCACTTT
J: TRBJ1-1; D: TRBD1; V: TRBV2; size: NA; CDR3: CASSDIQGDRRTEAFF; DNA: TGTGCCAGCAGTGATATTCAGGGGGACCGGAGGACTGAAGCTTTCTTT
J: TRBJ2-7; D: NA; V: TRBV27; size: NA; CDR3: CASSQGSYEQYF; DNA: TGTGCCAGCAGTCAGGGGTCCTACGAGCAGTACTTC
J: TRBJ2-1; D: NA; V: TRBV9; size: NA; CDR3: CASSARETYNEQFF; DNA: TGTGCCAGCAGCGCCAGGGAAACGTACAATGAGCAGTTCTTC
J: TRBJ2-1; D: NA; V: TRBV4-3; size: once; CDR3: CASSQRRDFRSYNEQFF; DNA: TGCGCCAGCAGCCAGAGGAGGGACTTCCGCTCCTACAATGAGCAGTTCTTC
J: TRBJ2-3; D: TRBD2; V: TRBV7-2; size: NA; CDR3: CASSLRAGGPRDTQYF; DNA: TGTGCCAGCAGCTTACGGGCGGGAGGGCCGAGAGATACGCAGTATTTT
J: TRBJ1-4; D: TRBD1; V: TRBV18; size: few; CDR3: CASSRLKAGGVEKLFF; DNA: TGTGCCAGCTCACGATTAAAGGCAGGGGGCGTTGAAAAACTGTTTTTT
J: TRBJ2-1; D: TRBD2; V: TRBV11-2; size: NA; CDR3: CASSLDRGRVYNEQFF; DNA: TGTGCCAGCAGCTTAGATCGCGGGAGGGTATACAATGAGCAGTTCTTC
J: TRBJ2-7; D: TRBD2; V: TRBV4-3; size: NA; CDR3: CASSQTRTRTYEQYF; DNA: TGCGCCAGCAGCCAAACCCGGACTAGAACCTACGAGCAGTACTTC
J: TRBJ1-1; D: NA; V: TRBV6-5; size: NA; CDR3: CASSFGQLRSTEAFF; DNA: TGTGCCAGCAGTTTTGGACAGTTAAGGAGCACTGAAGCTTTCTTT
J: TRBJ2-5; D: TRBD2; V: TRBV28; size: once; CDR3: CASSPWTSGEETQYF; DNA: TGTGCCAGCAGCCCGTGGACTAGCGGGGAAGAGACCCAGTACTTC
J: TRBJ1-1; D: TRBD1; V: TRBV6-5; size: NA; CDR3: CASSFSWTGNTEAFF; DNA: TGTGCCAGCAGTTTCTCCTGGACAGGGAACACTGAAGCTTTCTTT
J: TRBJ1-1; D: NA; V: TRBV21-1; size: few; CDR3: CASSKDRPTEAFF; DNA: TGTGCCAGCAGCAAGGACAGGCCCACTGAAGCTTTCTTT
J: TRBJ2-7; D: NA; V: TRBV15; size: NA; CDR3: CATSPLALGYEQYF; DNA: TGTGCCACCTCCCCACTAGCCTTAGGCTACGAGCAGTACTTC
J: TRBJ2-1; D: NA; V: TRBV27; size: once; CDR3: CASTSSSGTYNEQFF; DNA: TGTGCCAGCACCTCCTCCAGCGGAACCTACAATGAGCAGTTCTTC
J: TRBJ1-4; D: TRBD1; V: TRBV27; size: NA; CDR3: CASTPGGNEKLFF; DNA: TGTGCCAGCACCCCAGGGGGAAATGAAAAACTGTTTTTT
J: TRBJ2-1; D: TRBD1; V: TRBV5-4; size: NA; CDR3: CASSFGDRGYNEQFF; DNA: TGTGCCAGCAGCTTTGGGGACAGGGGCTACAATGAGCAGTTCTTC
J: TRBJ2-5; D: NA; V: TRBV27; size: NA; CDR3: CASSPPGTQYF; DNA: TGTGCCAGCAGCCCCCCCGGGACCCAGTACTTC
J: TRBJ1-2; D: NA; V: TRBV28; size: NA; CDR3: CASSPPQGPPSGYTF; DNA: TGTGCCAGCAGCCCCCCACAGGGACCCCCGAGTGGCTACACCTTC
J: TRBJ2-1; D: TRBD2; V: TRBV15; size: NA; CDR3: CATSQLTSVPKMGNEQFF; DNA: TGTGCCACCAGCCAATTGACTAGCGTCCCCAAGATGGGGAATGAGCAGTTCTTC
J: TRBJ2-1; D: NA; V: TRBV27; size: NA; CDR3: CASSHSRDPSSYNEQFF; DNA: TGTGCCAGCAGTCATTCGCGGGATCCCAGCTCCTACAATGAGCAGTTCTTC
J: TRBJ2-7; D: TRBD2; V: TRBV13; size: NA; CDR3: CASSPVTSGPPHLNEQYF; DNA: TGTGCCAGCAGCCCCGTTACTAGCGGACCCCCACACCTGAACGAGCAGTACTTC
J: TRBJ1-5; D: NA; V: TRBV7-2; size: NA; CDR3: CASSPGADQPQHF; DNA: TGTGCCAGCAGTCCTGGGGCCGATCAGCCCCAGCATTTT
J: TRBJ2-1; D: NA; V: TRBV5-6; size: NA; CDR3: CASSLKKRVTYNEQFF; DNA: TGTGCCAGCAGCTTGAAGAAGCGGGTGACCTACAATGAGCAGTTCTTC
J: TRBJ2-7; D: TRBD1; V: TRBV15; size: NA; CDR3: CATSRDQDRVEYEQYF; DNA: TGTGCCACCAGCAGAGATCAGGACAGGGTGGAGTACGAGCAGTACTTC
J: TRBJ2-7; D: TRBD2; V: TRBV9; size: NA; CDR3: CASSPSGTSSYEQYF; DNA: TGTGCCAGCAGCCCTAGCGGGACCAGCTCCTACGAGCAGTACTTC
J: TRBJ2-5; D: TRBD2; V: TRBV4-1; size: NA; CDR3: CASSRGEEGRGETQYF; DNA: TGCGCCAGCAGCCGGGGGGAAGAGGGGCGGGGGGAGACCCAGTACTTC
J: TRBJ2-1; D: TRBD2; V: TRBV4-3; size: NA; CDR3: CASSRGTSGGSEQFF; DNA: TGCGCCAGCAGCCGGGGGACTAGCGGGGGTTCTGAGCAGTTCTTC
J: TRBJ2-7; D: NA; V: TRBV7-9; size: NA; CDR3: CASSPRGGYEQYF; DNA: TGTGCCAGCAGCCCAAGGGGGGGTTACGAGCAGTACTTC
J: TRBJ2-1; D: NA; V: TRBV6-4; size: NA; CDR3: CASRVSPGNEQFF; DNA: TGTGCCAGCAGAGTAAGTCCGGGCAATGAGCAGTTCTTC
J: TRBJ2-7; D: TRBD2; V: TRBV5-4; size: NA; CDR3: CASSPTGTSGHSYEQYF; DNA: TGTGCCAGCAGCCCGACCGGGACTAGCGGTCACTCCTACGAGCAGTACTTC
J: TRBJ2-3; D: TRBD1; V: TRBV6-5; size: NA; CDR3: CASSRRDRGTDTQYF; DNA: TGTGCCAGCAGCCGCCGGGACAGGGGAACAGATACGCAGTATTTT
J: TRBJ1-2; D: NA; V: TRBV6-6; size: few; CDR3: CASSYLAFGYTF; DNA: TGTGCCAGCAGTTACCTGGCTTTTGGCTACACCTTC
J: TRBJ2-7; D: TRBD2; V: TRBV12-5; size: NA; CDR3: CASGWEGAYEQYF; DNA: TGTGCTAGTGGTTGGGAGGGAGCCTACGAGCAGTACTTC
J: TRBJ2-7; D: TRBD1; V: TRBV5-6; size: NA; CDR3: CASSLPQTGFYEQYF; DNA: TGTGCCAGCAGCTTACCTCAGACAGGGTTTTACGAGCAGTACTTC
J: TRBJ2-7; D: NA; V: TRBV21-1; size: NA; CDR3: CASIPGRLDRRTYEQYF; DNA: TGTGCCAGCATCCCGGGGCGCCTGGACAGGAGGACCTACGAGCAGTACTTC
J: TRBJ2-1; D: TRBD2; V: TRBV11-1; size: NA; CDR3: CASSLAAGGGNNEQFF; DNA: TGTGCCAGCAGCTTAGCGGCGGGAGGTGGAAACAATGAGCAGTTCTTC
J: TRBJ2-5; D: NA; V: TRBV11-2; size: NA; CDR3: CASSLDWRPTYQETQYF; DNA: TGTGCCAGCAGCTTAGATTGGAGGCCCACGTACCAAGAGACCCAGTACTTC
J: TRBJ1-4; D: TRBD1; V: TRBV5-4; size: few; CDR3: CASSSDRAGEKLFF; DNA: TGTGCCAGCAGCTCAGACAGGGCGGGTGAAAAACTGTTTTTT